This entry is about one T cell receptor beta chain. The data belong to a study of blood T cell repertoires in COVID-19. Study background: Sources were T cells, B-cell-depleted T cells, or PBMCs; the material itself was cDNA or gDNA.

Germline V gives CDR1 LNHDA, CDR2 SQIVND (reference sequence). V was clipped by 3 bases and J by 8 bases, with 19 bases between them. This CDR3 region has 16 residues. Method: immunoSEQ multiplex PCR; TCRdb's copy keeps in-frame clones and lacks some. The table shows approximately 290,000 clones, with approximately 85% occurring only once. Seattle patient enrollment occurred during active infection, with longitudinal follow-up thereafter. Sequencing was carried out using peripheral blood. V usage is TRBV19 and J usage is TRBJ1-4; D possibly corresponds to TRBD1 (5 bases). The sequence was obtained from a human donor with COVID-19, enrolled during active disease. The donor label of this sample is uncertain. The CDR3 DNA is TGTGCCAGTAGTATGAGGGGAGGAGGGAGTAGCGAAAAACTGTTTTTT. Translation gives CASSMRGGGSSEKLFF.